The 26 T cell receptor beta chains below were found in one sample sequenced in a study of spatial heterogeneity in lung cancer. Overall study findings and caveats: Tumor mutation count correlated with how many alpha and beta TCRs expanded intratumorally.

Time point indicated: sample taken at primary tumor resection. One entry per CDR3 protein results from TCRdb running MiXCR on the 5' RACE reads. Counted here are about 27,000 distinct CDR3 sequences, about 7.6% occurring once; the ten biggest clones make up around 25%. Antigens of these TCRs are unknown. The sample was lung tumor tissue, taken at surgery. The receptors stem from a male donor with early-stage non-small cell lung cancer.

This clonotype was counted at least ten times. The chain combines TRBV12-3 or TRBV12-4 with TRBJ1-5; 7 bases match TRBD1. This CDR3 has 17 amino acids. V shed 3 bases, J shed 0 bases, and the junction held 8 bases outside the gene matches. Written as DNA, the CDR3 is TGTGCCAGCAGTTTTGGGGCAGGGGGGCATAGCAATCAGCCCCAGCATTTT. It yields the protein CASSFGAGGHSNQPQHF.

This clonotype was seen more than once but under ten times. This chain links TRBV18 with TRBJ2-7; 16 bases align to TRBD2. With V trimmed by 6 bases and J by 4 bases, 9 bases remained unmatched. Germline CDR1 reads KGHSH; CDR2 reads LQKENI. The CDR3 spans 17 residues. CDR3 DNA sequence: TGTGCCAGCTCGTCCGGGACTAGCGGGGGGGCAAAATACGAGCAGTACTTC. Residues: CASSSGTSGGAKYEQYF. The full variable domain, with the rest looked up from reference TRBV18 and TRBJ2-7, is NAGVMQNPRHLVRRRGQEARLRCSPMKGHSHVYWYRQLPEEGLKFMVYLQKENIIDESGMPKERFSAEFPKEGPSILRIQQVVRGDSAAYFCASSSGTSGGAKYEQYFGPGTRLTVT.

In its sample, this clonotype was seen many times. CDR3 amino acids: CASSLWRGAQDEQYF. The DNA for the CDR3 is TGTGCCAGCAGCCTATGGCGGGGGGCTCAGGACGAGCAGTACTTC. The rearrangement joins TRBV11-2 to TRBJ2-7; TRBD2 matches 8 bases. J was trimmed by 5 bases and V by 5 bases; bases with no gene match: 11. CDR3 size: 15 residues. Germline V gene data show CDR1 as SGHAT and CDR2 as FQNNGV. The complete variable domain, with remaining parts taken from reference TRBV11-2 and TRBJ2-7, reads EAGVAQSPRYKIIEKRQSVAFWCNPISGHATLYWYQQILGQGPKLLIQFQNNGVVDDSQLPKDRFSAERLKGVDSTLKIQPAKLEDSAVYLCASSLWRGAQDEQYFGPGTRLTVT.

This clonotype was found many times. The chain joins TRBV4-1 to TRBJ2-2; D tentatively fits TRBD1 or TRBD2 (5 bases each). The CDR3 has 15 residues. The V end was cut by 1 base, the J end by 4 bases, with 10 bases between. CDR1 is MGHRA, CDR2 YSYEKL, per germline. The CDR3 nucleotides read TGCGCCAGCAGCCAAGGGGGTGGGGGCACCGGGGAGCTGTTTTTT. Its translation: CASSQGGGGTGELFF.

The sample holds a few counts of this clonotype. The chain links TRBV20-1 to TRBJ1-4; unclear D gene. Germline loops: CDR1 DFQATT, CDR2 SNEGSKA (reference sequence). The CDR3 runs 14 residues. The V end was cut by 0 bases, the J end by 7 bases, with 12 bases between. The CDR3 region is CSARDPIGGEKLFF. The CDR3, as DNA: TGCAGTGCTAGAGATCCAATCGGAGGTGAAAAACTGTTTTTT.

This clonotype occurred many times. The chain joins TRBV4-3 to TRBJ2-3, with 11 bases lining up with TRBD2. CDR1 is LGHNA and CDR2 is YSLEER in the germline V gene. The CDR3 consists of 13 residues. V trimming: 3 bases; J trimming: 12 bases; junction bases outside the gene matches: 5. DNA of the CDR3: TGCGCCAGCAGCCAGGATAGCGGGGGGGGCCAGTATTTT. This codes for CASSQDSGGGQYF.

Ten or more counts support this clonotype. The chain carries TRBV2 and TRBJ1-3; tentatively, D is TRBD1 (5 bases). Between the trimmed V and J ends, which lost 7 bases and 3 bases, there was a span of 16 bases. Germline V gives CDR1 SNHLY, CDR2 FYNNEI. The CDR3 contains 15 residues. The DNA for the CDR3 is TGTGCCAGCACCGGTCCAGGGATCCTTGGAAACACCATATATTTT. The encoded protein is CASTGPGILGNTIYF.

This clonotype was counted ten times or more. The chain employs TRBV12-3 or TRBV12-4 and TRBJ1-6, with 7 bases aligning to TRBD1. The CDR3 consists of 15 residues. The V and J ends lost 5 bases and 10 bases, in that order; junction bases with no gene match: 11. Written as DNA, the CDR3 is TGTGCCAGCAGTGTGGCTTTAACAGGGGACTCACCCCTCCACTTT. Translating gives CASSVALTGDSPLHF.

This clonotype has at least ten counts. The chain employs TRBV10-2 and TRBJ1-1, with D uncertain. The CDR3 runs to 12 residues. The germline V gene encodes CDR1 WSHSY and CDR2 SAAADI. Trimming took off 2 bases at V and 10 bases at J, with 11 bases between the two ends. CDR3 residues: CASSEKNFGAFF. The CDR3 coding sequence is TGCGCCAGCAGTGAGAAGAACTTCGGAGCTTTCTTT.

The chain is built from TRBV2 and TRBJ1-2; no firm D call. The germline gives CDR1 SNHLY, CDR2 FYNNEI. The CDR3 runs 12 residues. V lost 2 bases, J lost 4 bases, and 5 bases lay in between. The CDR3 coding sequence is TGTGCCAGCAGTGAACGGCTCTATGGCTACACCTTC. This encodes CASSERLYGYTF.

The table lists this clonotype with many counts. The genes are TRBV28 and TRBJ1-2; D is unclear. Germline CDR1 MDHEN, CDR2 SYDVKM. V was clipped by 6 bases and J by 0 bases, with 5 bases between them. This CDR3 has 12 amino acids. CDR3 DNA sequence: TGTGCCAGCAGGGCCACTAACTATGGCTACACCTTC. It codes for CASRATNYGYTF.

At least ten counts were recorded for this clonotype. DNA for the CDR3: TGTGCCAGCATTCGGGCTAACGCTAACACCGGGGAGCTGTTTTTT. Its translation: CASIRANANTGELFF. The rearrangement joins TRBV7-2 to TRBJ2-2, with D uncertain. The germline CDR1 and CDR2 sequences are SGHTA and FQGNSA. This CDR3 has 15 residues. V lost 7 bases and J 2 bases, leaving 14 bases between the germline ends.

This clonotype was observed at least ten times. The CDR3 sequence: CASSLGLAGGVAYNEQFF. The CDR3 bases are TGTGCCAGCAGTTTAGGTCTAGCGGGGGGGGTCGCCTACAATGAGCAGTTCTTC. The chain recombines TRBV27 with TRBJ2-1, with TRBD2 matching over 12 bases. The junction had 7 bases not matched to a gene; V was cut back by 2 bases and J by 2 bases. The germline V gene has CDR1 MNHEY and CDR2 SMNVEV (reference sequence). This CDR3 contains 18 residues.

This clonotype has a handful of counts. J is TRBJ2-6 and V is TRBV28; a possible D gene is TRBD2 (6 bases). Germline-derived CDR1 and CDR2 are MDHEN and SYDVKM. This CDR3 has 15 amino acids. The V gene lost 2 bases and the J gene lost 2 bases, with 7 bases spanning the gap. The CDR3 protein is CASSLGGAGANVLTF. As DNA, the CDR3 is TGTGCCAGCAGTTTAGGAGGGGCTGGGGCCAACGTCCTGACTTTC.

The sample holds many counts of this clonotype. J is TRBJ2-5 and V is TRBV28; tentatively, D is TRBD1 (6 bases). Germline CDR1 and CDR2: MDHEN and SYDVKM. The CDR3 totals 16 residues. Trimming took off 4 bases at V and 5 bases at J, with 20 bases between the two ends. The CDR3 DNA reads TGTGCCAGCAGTTCGTGGACAGACCCCTCCACGGAGACCCAGTACTTC. As protein: CASSSWTDPSTETQYF.

This clonotype has at least ten counts. The chain combines TRBV5-1 with TRBJ2-7, with TRBD2 matching 12 bases. Germline trimming cut 4 bases from V and 3 bases from J; bases unmatched to any gene: 5. CDR1 is SGHRS, CDR2 YFSETQ, per germline. This CDR3 spans 15 amino acids. The CDR3 sequence is CASSLTSGGFYEQYF. In nucleotides, the CDR3 is TGCGCCAGCAGCCTAACTAGCGGGGGGTTCTACGAGCAGTACTTC.

This clonotype appeared many times. This chain joins TRBV7-2 and TRBJ1-3; D ambiguous. This CDR3 contains 15 residues. CDR1 SGHTA and CDR2 FQGNSA come from the germline V gene. V lost 5 bases and J lost 0, with 11 bases in between. The CDR3 sequence is CASSLSAVSGNTIYF. CDR3 in DNA: TGTGCCAGCAGCCTCTCGGCGGTCTCTGGAAACACCATATATTTT.

This clonotype was counted many times. Here the CDR3 reads CASSRAWTGARNEQFF. The CDR3 nucleotides read TGTGCCAGCAGCCGCGCCTGGACAGGGGCCCGCAATGAGCAGTTCTTC. The chain combines TRBV14 with TRBJ2-1, with 9 nucleotides matching TRBD1. V was pared by 4 bases and J by 6 bases, with 10 bases of the junction left unmatched. Germline V CDR1 and CDR2: SGHDN, FVKESK. There are 16 residues in the CDR3. Complete variable domain (other parts from reference TRBV14 and TRBJ2-1): EAGVTQFPSHSVIEKGQTVTLRCDPISGHDNLYWYRRVMGKEIKFLLHFVKESKQDESGMPNNRFLAERTGGTYSTLKVQPAELEDSGVYFCASSRAWTGARNEQFFGPGTRLTVL.

There are many counts of this clonotype. This chain joins TRBV20-1 and TRBJ1-4; no clear D gene. V lost 6 bases, J lost 4 bases, and 12 bases lay in between. This CDR3 region has 13 residues. Germline V lookup: CDR1 DFQATT, CDR2 SNEGSKA (reference sequence). Written as DNA, the CDR3 is TGCAGTGCCGTCGGGTTACTTAATGAAAAACTGTTTTTT. Amino acids: CSAVGLLNEKLFF.

This clonotype was detected a few times. The rearrangement uses TRBV2 and TRBJ1-1; 9 positions agree with TRBD1. Germline V lookup: CDR1 SNHLY, CDR2 FYNNEI. V shed 6 bases and J 1 base; nucleotides not matched to a gene: 3. This CDR3 is 14 amino acids long. The DNA of the CDR3 is TGTGCCAGCAGGCAGGGACAGGGGAACACTGAAGCTTTCTTT. Its protein is CASRQGQGNTEAFF. The variable domain in full, completed from reference TRBV2 and TRBJ1-1, reads EPEVTQTPSHQVTQMGQEVILRCVPISNHLYFYWYRQILGQKVEFLVSFYNNEISEKSEIFDDQFSVERPDGSNFTLKIRSTKLEDSAMYFCASRQGQGNTEAFFGQGTRLTVV.

This clonotype has at least ten counts. The chain recombines TRBV12-3 or TRBV12-4 with TRBJ2-1; no clear D gene. V lost 3 bases and J lost 1, with 10 bases in between. The CDR3 consists of 15 residues. The CDR3 DNA is TGTGCCAGCAGTTTTTGGGCACCGTCCTACAATGAGCAGTTCTTC. As protein: CASSFWAPSYNEQFF.

This clonotype was counted at least ten times. The chain is built from TRBV5-5 and TRBJ1-5; D call uncertain. Germline V gene data show CDR1 as SGHKS and CDR2 as YYEKEE (reference sequence). V was trimmed by 0 bases and J by 13 bases, leaving 11 bases between them. The CDR3 has 12 amino acids. CDR3: CASSLEAGPQHF. The CDR3 DNA sequence: TGTGCCAGCAGCTTGGAGGCCGGGCCACAGCATTTT.

This clonotype has at least ten counts. The junction and the germline gene differ at one end; a read error may be behind it. The gene calls are TRBV5-1 and TRBJ1-6; D call uncertain. The CDR3 is made up of 13 amino acids. From germline, CDR1 is SGHRS and CDR2 YFSETQ. Here the CDR3 DNA reads TGCGCCAGCAGCTTGTCGGGTAATCCACCCCTCCACTTT. The encoded protein is CASSLSGNPPLHF.

This clonotype was found many times. This chain joins TRBV7-2 and TRBJ1-2; D gene uncertain. Trimming took off 2 bases at V and 3 bases at J, with 10 bases between the two ends. Germline loops: CDR1 SGHTA, CDR2 FQGNSA. This CDR3 is built from 14 residues. The CDR3 DNA reads TGTGCCAGCAGCTTATCGGGGAATTACTATGGCTACACCTTC. It specifies CASSLSGNYYGYTF.

This clonotype was detected a few times. The chain employs TRBV29-1 and TRBJ2-1; no clear D gene. CDR1 SQVTM and CDR2 ANQGSEA come from the germline V gene. V was pared by 1 base and J by 1 base, with 11 bases between. This CDR3 contains 15 residues. CDR3 residues: CSVEVSSSSYNEQFF. CDR3 in DNA: TGCAGCGTTGAAGTATCGTCAAGTTCCTACAATGAGCAGTTCTTC.

This clonotype was picked up many times. V and J are TRBV4-3 and TRBJ2-3; D is undetermined. This CDR3 contains 12 residues. In germline, CDR1 is LGHNA, CDR2 YSLEER. Trimming took off 6 bases at V and 6 bases at J, with 10 bases between the two ends. Here the CDR3 DNA reads TGCGCCAGCAGTATCAGTCGGGATACGCAGTATTTT. As protein: CASSISRDTQYF.